This TCR beta chain was captured by sequencing in a study of molecular identifiers for immune sequencing clone quantification. Bulk TCR library preparation followed previously described methods with listed TCR primers. TCRdb re-called the PCR reads through MiXCR, storing one row per CDR3 protein. Of about half a million distinct CDR3 sequences listed, around 25% are singletons. This clonotype has at least ten counts. The sample was naive CD8+ T cells from blood, with Jurkat cell RNA spiked in. Subset indicated: FACS-sorted CD8+CD4-CCR7+CD45RA+ naive T cells. This clonotype was sampled from a human donor in good health. Some libraries in this study had Jurkat cell RNA spiked in.

The CDR3: CSVEDWASATQETQYF. The CDR3 bases are TGCAGCGTTGAAGATTGGGCTAGCGCGACACAAGAGACCCAGTACTTC. The rearrangement links TRBV29-1 to TRBJ2-5; possible D gene TRBD2, 6 bases. Trimming stripped 0 bases from V and 2 bases from J, with 16 bases between. Germline V CDR1 and CDR2: SQVTM, ANQGSEA. This CDR3 is 16 amino acids long.